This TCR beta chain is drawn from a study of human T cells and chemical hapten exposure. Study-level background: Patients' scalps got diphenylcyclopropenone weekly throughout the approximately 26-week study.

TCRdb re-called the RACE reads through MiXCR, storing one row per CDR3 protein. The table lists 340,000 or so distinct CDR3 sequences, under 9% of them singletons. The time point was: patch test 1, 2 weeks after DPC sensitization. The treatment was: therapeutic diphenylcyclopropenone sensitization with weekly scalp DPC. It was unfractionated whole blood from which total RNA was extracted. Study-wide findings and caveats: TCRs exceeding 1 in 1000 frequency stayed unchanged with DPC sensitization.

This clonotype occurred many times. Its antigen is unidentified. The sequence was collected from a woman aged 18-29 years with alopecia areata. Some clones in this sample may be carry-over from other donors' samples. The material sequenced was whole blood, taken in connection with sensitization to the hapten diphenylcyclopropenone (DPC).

DNA of the CDR3: TGTGCCAGCAGACCCGGACAGACCTACGAGCAGTACTTC. Translating it yields CASRPGQTYEQYF. J is TRBJ2-7 and V is TRBV6-1; perhaps TRBD1 as D (6 bases). V was shortened by 6 bases and J by 2 bases, with 11 bases between the two germline ends. Germline loops: CDR1 MNHNS, CDR2 SASEGT. This CDR3 is built from 13 residues.